These 22 T cell receptor beta chains were all obtained from the same sample, sequenced in a study of shared clonotypes between healthy human individuals (dated by TCRdb to about 2020). Library prep was done by the immunoSEQ multiplex PCR assay. Drawn from immuneACCESS, this table holds only the in-frame rearrangements with V and J called that TCRdb kept. Clones are partly lost; checked studies trace under half to an unresolved V gene and leave the rest unexplained. The sample profile shows more than 2 million clones; around 95% of them were found once. Around 0.13% of the sample lies in the top ten. Specimen: naive CD4+ T cells sorted from blood. In the paper's terms, the cell subset or site label means: CD45RA+ positively selected. The source of these receptors is a man in his late teens or twenties in good health.

The chain recombines TRBV7-6 with TRBJ1-6; tentatively, D is TRBD1 (6 bases). The V gene lost 5 bases and the J gene lost 10 bases, with 18 bases spanning the gap. The CDR3 extends over 15 amino acids. In germline, CDR1 is SGHVS, CDR2 FNYEAQ. CDR3 residues: CASSLLEGQTSPLHF. Written as DNA, the CDR3 is TGTGCCAGCAGCCTCCTAGAAGGACAGACCTCACCCCTCCACTTT.

CDR3: CASSFRTSGGQETQYF. CDR3 DNA: TGTGCCAGCAGCTTCCGGACTAGCGGGGGACAAGAGACCCAGTACTTC. The V gene is TRBV5-6, the J gene TRBJ2-5; TRBD2 matches at 13 bases. Per the germline V gene, CDR1 is SGHDT and CDR2 is YYEEEE. V trimming: 2 bases; J trimming: 2 bases; junction bases outside the gene matches: 3. This CDR3 has 16 residues.

As concerns this clone: Other DNA sequences in the sample encode the same CDR3. This chain links TRBV5-4 with TRBJ1-4, with D unresolved. V dropped 1 base and J dropped 7 bases, with 5 bases sitting between them. The CDR3 sequence is 12 residues long. Germline CDR1 and CDR2: SGHNT and YYREEE (reference sequence). CDR3 sequence: CASSLRGEKLFF. Here the CDR3 DNA reads TGTGCCAGCAGCTTGCGAGGTGAAAAACTGTTTTTT.

This chain uses TRBV4-2 with TRBJ1-3; maybe TRBD1 (5 bases). Trimming took 8 bases from V and 4 from J, leaving 12 bases between them. The CDR3 covers 13 residues. Per the germline V gene, CDR1 is LGHNA and CDR2 is YNFKEQ. This CDR3 reads CASRRDFGNTIYF. The DNA for the CDR3 is TGTGCCAGCCGCCGGGACTTCGGAAACACCATATATTTT.

This clone was found once. The chain carries TRBV7-9 and TRBJ2-3, with D maybe TRBD2 (5 bases). The V end was cut by 5 bases, the J end by 2 bases, with 14 bases between. Germline V gene data show CDR1 as SEHNR and CDR2 as FQNEAQ (reference sequence). CDR3 length: 15 amino acids. The CDR3 spells CASSRGDSATDTQYF. For the CDR3, the DNA is TGTGCCAGCAGCCGCGGAGATAGCGCCACAGATACGCAGTATTTT.

CDR3 loop: CASRLAGGLYNEQFF. The CDR3, as DNA: TGTGCCAGCAGGTTAGCGGGAGGCCTATACAATGAGCAGTTCTTC. V and J are TRBV6-5 and TRBJ2-1; the match to TRBD2 covers 10 bases. The trim removed 6 bases at V and 4 bases at J, leaving 6 bases unmatched. CDR1 is MNHEY and CDR2 is SVGAGI in the germline V gene. The CDR3 spans 15 residues.

The chain carries TRBV10-1 and TRBJ2-5; 8 bases match TRBD2. The junction had 7 bases not matched to a gene; V was cut back by 3 bases and J by 1 base. The CDR3 has 16 amino acids. The germline gives CDR1 WNHNN, CDR2 SYGVQD (reference sequence). The CDR3 region has the DNA TGCGCCAGCAGTGATTTGGTAGCGGGGAGCCAAGAGACCCAGTACTTC. This encodes CASSDLVAGSQETQYF.

The genes are TRBV7-9 and TRBJ1-5, with 7 positions matching TRBD1. This CDR3 has 12 residues. Germline loops: CDR1 SEHNR, CDR2 FQNEAQ (reference sequence). The V and J ends lost 5 bases and 5 bases, in that order; junction bases with no gene match: 0. CDR3 DNA: TGTGCCAGCAGCCAGGGGGATCAGCCCCAGCATTTT. Residues: CASSQGDQPQHF.

The chain employs TRBV28 and TRBJ2-7; D could derive from TRBD1 or TRBD2 (5 bases each). Looked up from germline, CDR1 is MDHEN and CDR2 is SYDVKM. This CDR3 has 12 residues. V was trimmed by 5 bases and J by 7 bases, leaving 12 bases between them. The CDR3: CASSPREGEQYF. The CDR3 DNA follows: TGTGCCAGCAGTCCCCGAGAGGGGGAGCAGTACTTC.

This chain uses TRBV10-1 with TRBJ2-1, with no clear D. CDR1 is WNHNN, CDR2 SYGVQD, per germline (reference sequence). Between the trimmed V and J ends, which lost 0 bases and 5 bases, there was a span of 5 bases. This CDR3 spans 13 amino acids. CDR3 bases: TGCGCCAGCAGTGAGTCTGATAACAATGAGCAGTTCTTC. It yields the protein CASSESDNNEQFF.

In the case of this clone: The same CDR3 is also encoded by other DNA sequences in this sample. The V call is TRBV5-1, the J call TRBJ1-5; maybe TRBD1 (5 bases). The V end was cut by 4 bases, the J end by 0 bases, with 11 bases between. Germline V gene lookup returns CDR1 SGHRS and CDR2 YFSETQ. This CDR3 is built from 15 residues. CDR3 residues: CASSLGGYSNQPQHF. In nucleotides, the CDR3 is TGCGCCAGCAGCCTCGGGGGTTATAGCAATCAGCCCCAGCATTTT.

The chain carries TRBV6-1 and TRBJ1-1; D is uncertain. In germline, CDR1 is MNHNS, CDR2 SASEGT. The CDR3 runs 13 residues. Between the trimmed V and J ends, which lost 8 bases and 4 bases, there was a span of 14 bases. In DNA form, the CDR3 reads TGTGCCAGCCCGGGAGCGGGGAGCACTGAAGCTTTCTTT. Its protein is CASPGAGSTEAFF.

Notes on this clone: Other DNA sequences from this sample encode an identical CDR3 as well. The V call is TRBV18, the J call TRBJ1-1; D perhaps matches TRBD1 (6 bases). The germline V and J ends were trimmed by 3 bases and 1 base, with 12 bases remaining between them. Germline assignment: CDR1 KGHSH and CDR2 LQKENI. The CDR3 is 15 residues long. The CDR3 bases are TGTGCCAGCTCACCTCGAGAGGGGGGGAACACTGAAGCTTTCTTT. Its protein is CASSPREGGNTEAFF.

V usage is TRBV6-5 and J usage is TRBJ2-7; possible D gene TRBD2, 5 bases. Germline CDR1 and CDR2: MNHEY and SVGAGI. Between the trimmed V and J ends, which lost 6 bases and 1 base, there was a span of 10 bases. The CDR3 covers 13 residues. The DNA for the CDR3 is TGTGCCAGCAGCCGGAGGTTATCCTACGAGCAGTACTTC. It translates to CASSRRLSYEQYF.

The chain links TRBV7-8 to TRBJ1-3; D gene ambiguous. V was trimmed by 6 bases and J by 0 bases, leaving 12 bases between them. The CDR3 is 15 residues long. Germline V gene data show CDR1 as SGHVS and CDR2 as FQNEAQ. Here the CDR3 reads CASRPGESSGNTIYF. The CDR3 bases are TGTGCCAGCAGGCCTGGCGAGAGCTCTGGAAACACCATATATTTT.

As to this clone: Other DNA sequences within the sample encode an identical CDR3. This sequence joins TRBV18 and TRBJ1-1, with D unresolved. The CDR3 has 13 amino acids. The germline V and J ends were trimmed by 2 bases and 2 bases, with 6 bases remaining between them. Germline CDR1 reads KGHSH; CDR2 reads LQKENI. The CDR3 bases are TGTGCCAGCTCACCAGGCAGAAACACTGAAGCTTTCTTT. This codes for CASSPGRNTEAFF.

The chain has TRBV5-4 and TRBJ2-2; 9 bases agree with TRBD2. Trimming cost V 1 base and J 6 bases; bases outside gene matches: 7. Germline V lookup: CDR1 SGHNT, CDR2 YYREEE (reference sequence). The CDR3 runs 16 residues. The CDR3 sequence is CASSLMVGLAAGELFF. The CDR3, as DNA: TGTGCCAGCAGCTTGATGGTGGGACTAGCCGCCGGGGAGCTGTTTTTT.

The chain combines TRBV10-3 with TRBJ2-7, with D perhaps TRBD1 (6 bases). The V and J ends lost 4 bases and 5 bases respectively, with 9 bases between them. CDR1 is ENHRY, CDR2 SYGVKD, per germline. The CDR3 extends over 12 amino acids. The CDR3 coding sequence is TGTGCCATCAGTGGGGGGCCCAACGAGCAGTACTTC. This translates into CAISGGPNEQYF.

The gene calls are TRBV19 and TRBJ1-2; TRBD1 aligns across 7 bases. Germline CDR1 is LNHDA and CDR2 is SQIVND (reference sequence). V shed 7 bases and J 3 bases; nucleotides not matched to a gene: 5. This CDR3 is built from 13 residues. CDR3 in DNA: TGTGCCAGTACCACTACAGGGGACTATGGCTACACCTTC. Its protein product is CASTTTGDYGYTF.

The J gene is TRBJ1-1, the V gene TRBV2; D call uncertain. Germline V gives CDR1 SNHLY, CDR2 FYNNEI. The CDR3 is 15 residues long. Deletions cut 4 bases from V and 1 base from J, with 13 bases between. CDR3 coding DNA: TGTGCCAGCAGTGTTTACGAGGTCCAGAACACTGAAGCTTTCTTT. It codes for CASSVYEVQNTEAFF.

The chain uses TRBV30 and TRBJ1-2, with 9 positions matching TRBD1. Per the germline V gene, CDR1 is GTSNPN and CDR2 is SVGIG (reference sequence). The CDR3 spans 14 residues. The trim removed 2 bases at V and 3 bases at J, leaving 4 bases unmatched. CDR3 residues: CAWSPGQGDYGYTF. The CDR3 nucleotides read TGTGCCTGGAGTCCGGGACAGGGTGACTATGGCTACACCTTC.

V usage is TRBV10-3 and J usage is TRBJ2-7; D is possibly TRBD1 or TRBD2 (5 bases each). The CDR3 sequence is 13 residues long. The V gene lost 7 bases and the J gene lost 9 bases, with 19 bases spanning the gap. CDR1 is ENHRY, CDR2 SYGVKD, per germline. The CDR3 loop reads CAINGRDLQRQYF. CDR3 nucleotides: TGTGCCATCAATGGCCGGGACCTCCAAAGGCAGTACTTC.